These 24 T cell receptor beta chains came from one sample sequenced in a study of blood T cells in healthy people across ages (dated by TCRdb to the mid-2010s). Receptor libraries were prepared by 5' RACE. TCRdb shows the sequencer as Illumina HiSeq 2500. A second PCR of roughly 7 to 11 cycles was performed with a sample-barcoded 5' primer and a J-beta primer mix. In-frame beta chains were kept once TCRdb had trimmed the public reads at Q25 with fastp and called clones with MiXCR. CDR3 protein duplicates are merged, each entry listing the most common genes and DNA. Within this sample are about 800,000 distinct CDR3 sequences, with approximately 25% of them counted one time only. In total, the top ten clones hold more than 3% of the sample. The same specimen was also included in a second study, on T cells of mothers and their children.

Material: blood. These receptor sequences come from a boy aged 5 to 17 in good health.

There are many counts of this clonotype. The V call is TRBV28, the J call TRBJ2-1; 7 nucleotides align to TRBD1. Near its end, the DNA agrees better with TRBJ2-7, so the J call may be wrong. The CDR3 runs 14 residues. Germline assignment: CDR1 MDHEN and CDR2 SYDVKM. Here the CDR3 DNA reads TGTGCCAGCAGTTTAGCCGGGACAGAGTACGAGCAGTACTTC. Its translation: CASSLAGTEYEQYF.

CDR3 bases: TGTGCCAGCAGTTTATCGCAGACAGTCCGGGGGTACTTC. Protein sequence: CASSLSQTVRGYF. V is TRBV27 and J is TRBJ2-7, with D perhaps TRBD1 or TRBD2 (5 bases each). The V and J ends lost 0 bases and 12 bases respectively, with 15 bases between them. The germline V gene encodes CDR1 MNHEY and CDR2 SMNVEV (reference sequence). The CDR3 spans 13 residues.

The genes are TRBV12-5 and TRBJ2-3; D gene uncertain. V lost 1 base and J 2 bases, leaving 4 bases between the germline ends. CDR3 length: 13 residues. Germline V gene data show CDR1 as LGHNT and CDR2 as FRNRAP. CDR3 sequence reads: CASGLGPTDTQYF. The CDR3 bases are TGTGCTAGTGGTTTGGGGCCCACAGATACGCAGTATTTT.

Points on this clonotype: This may arise from a read error, as a much more abundant clone is one base away. The chain carries TRBV20-1 and TRBJ2-3, with 7 nucleotides matching TRBD1. Germline V CDR1 and CDR2: DFQATT, SNEGSKA (reference sequence). The CDR3 spans 12 residues. CDR3 sequence: CSASTGTDTKYF. The DNA of the CDR3 is TGCAGTGCTAGTACAGGGACAGATACGAAGTATTTT.

This clonotype was found a few times. This sequence joins TRBV7-8 and TRBJ2-3; D gene unclear. The CDR3 covers 12 residues. The germline CDR1 and CDR2 sequences are SGHVS and FQNEAQ. Trimming shortened V by 4 bases and J by 5 bases, and 7 bases separated the two germline ends. The CDR3 DNA reads TGTGCCAGCAGCTACTACGTAGATACGCAGTATTTT. As protein: CASSYYVDTQYF.

This clonotype was observed a few times. As DNA, the CDR3 is TGTGCCAGCAGCGCCGGACAGGGGGCGCGGACAGATACGCAGTATTTT. Translation: CASSAGQGARTDTQYF. The V call is TRBV9, the J call TRBJ2-3; 11 nucleotides agree with TRBD1. In germline, CDR1 is SGDLS, CDR2 YYNGEE. V gave up 3 bases and J gave up 3 bases; unmatched junction bases: 6. The CDR3 has 16 residues.

The chain is built from TRBV7-9 and TRBJ2-5; a possible D gene is TRBD1 (6 bases). CDR1 is SEHNR, CDR2 FQNEAQ, per germline (reference sequence). Trimming pared 5 bases from V and 6 bases from J, leaving 13 bases between. The CDR3 is 13 amino acids. CDR3 nucleotides: TGTGCCAGCAGCCTGAGTACAGGGCAGACCCAGTACTTC. Amino acids: CASSLSTGQTQYF.

This clonotype was observed a handful of times. The V call is TRBV5-1, the J call TRBJ1-2; TRBD1 aligns across 7 bases. With V trimmed by 5 bases and J by 6 bases, 16 bases remained unmatched. The CDR3 covers 16 residues. The germline V gene encodes CDR1 SGHRS and CDR2 YFSETQ. The CDR3, as DNA: TGCGCCAGCAGTCAAAGACCAGACAGGGTTGGGGATGGCTACACCTTC. It yields the protein CASSQRPDRVGDGYTF. Combining the CDR3 with reference TRBV5-1 and TRBJ1-2 gives the whole variable domain KAGVTQTPRYLIKTRGQQVTLSCSPISGHRSVSWYQQTPGQGLQFLFEYFSETQRNKGNFPGRFSGRQFSNSRSEMNVSTLELGDSALYLCASSQRPDRVGDGYTFGSGTRLTVV.

The J gene is TRBJ2-2, the V gene TRBV6-5; D may be TRBD2 (7 bases). Trimming stripped 3 bases from V and 4 bases from J, with 12 bases between. CDR1 is MNHEY, CDR2 SVGAGI, per germline. This CDR3 is built from 15 residues. DNA of the CDR3: TGTGCCAGCAGTTATTCGGGGGGCAGCACCGGGGAGCTGTTTTTT. Protein: CASSYSGGSTGELFF.

This clonotype was observed a few times. The chain joins TRBV7-9 to TRBJ2-7; no definite D call. This CDR3 region has 14 residues. The ends were cut back, 5 bases at V and 2 bases at J, with 13 bases in the middle. Germline V gives CDR1 SEHNR, CDR2 FQNEAQ (reference sequence). The CDR3 DNA reads TGTGCCAGCAGCCCCGTGGGTTCCACCTACGAGCAGTACTTC. It yields the protein CASSPVGSTYEQYF.

This clonotype has just a few counts. The V call is TRBV7-9, the J call TRBJ1-5, with no clear D. Germline assignment: CDR1 SEHNR and CDR2 FQNEAQ (reference sequence). The ends were cut back, 0 bases at V and 6 bases at J, with 12 bases in the middle. The CDR3 contains 15 residues. DNA of the CDR3: TGTGCCAGCAGCTTAGCGTTCGGGGTGAGTCAGCCCCAGCATTTT. This codes for CASSLAFGVSQPQHF.

About this clonotype itself: At one end, the junction sequence differs from germline, possibly due to a read error. This chain connects TRBV28 to TRBJ2-1; 11 bases match TRBD1. The CDR3 runs 15 residues. Germline loops: CDR1 MDHEN, CDR2 SYDVKM. In DNA form, the CDR3 reads TGTGCCGGCAGGACCGGGACAGGGGGATACAATGAGCAGTTCTTC. This codes for CAGRTGTGGYNEQFF.

V gene TRBV19 combines with J gene TRBJ2-2; unclear D gene. Trimming removed 3 bases from V and 1 base from J, with 6 bases in between. Germline CDR1 reads LNHDA; CDR2 reads SQIVND (reference sequence). The CDR3 extends over 14 amino acids. The CDR3 protein is CASSMQVNTGELFF. CDR3 in DNA: TGTGCCAGTAGTATGCAGGTGAACACCGGGGAGCTGTTTTTT. The complete variable domain, with remaining parts taken from reference TRBV19 and TRBJ2-2, reads DGGITQSPKYLFRKEGQNVTLSCEQNLNHDAMYWYRQDPGQGLRLIYYSQIVNDFQKGDIAEGYSVSREKKESFPLTVTSAQKNPTAFYLCASSMQVNTGELFFGEGSRLTVL.

This clonotype was seen more than once but under ten times. The rearrangement joins TRBV30 to TRBJ1-1; D is perhaps TRBD1 (6 bases). This CDR3 is built from 14 residues. CDR1 and CDR2 from the germline V gene are GTSNPN and SVGIG (reference sequence). Trimming shortened V by 5 bases and J by 1 base, and 14 bases separated the two germline ends. For the CDR3, the DNA is TGTGCCTGGGCAACGGGGGCCAGGAACACTGAAGCTTTCTTT. It translates to CAWATGARNTEAFF.

This clonotype was recorded a few times. The genes are TRBV7-9 and TRBJ2-3; 8 positions agree with TRBD1. Trimming removed 5 bases from V and 3 bases from J; junction bases left unmatched: 4. Germline-derived CDR1 and CDR2 are SEHNR and FQNEAQ (reference sequence). The CDR3 has 14 amino acids. CDR3: CASSPDRVTDTQYF. CDR3 DNA sequence: TGTGCCAGCAGCCCGGACAGGGTGACAGATACGCAGTATTTT.

CDR3 coding DNA: TGTGCCAGCAGTCCTGTTACAGGGGGCATGAACACTGAAGCTTTCTTT. Its translation: CASSPVTGGMNTEAFF. The chain uses TRBV2 and TRBJ1-1; 9 positions agree with TRBD1. The V gene end was trimmed by 5 bases and the J gene end by 0 bases; junction bases not matched to a gene: 7. CDR3 length equals 16 residues. Germline CDR1 reads SNHLY; CDR2 reads FYNNEI.

This clonotype was seen a handful of times. The CDR3 DNA follows: TGCGCCAGCAGTCCCTGCCGACAGGGAAGAGTGACCCAGTACTTC. Its translation is CASSPCRQGRVTQYF. The chain links TRBV23-1 to TRBJ2-5; 7 nucleotides align to TRBD1. Being an ORF, TRBV23-1 has a function that is uncertain. V gave up 4 bases and J gave up 7 bases; unmatched junction bases: 12. The CDR3 runs 15 residues.

This clonotype has more than one count but fewer than ten. The J gene is TRBJ2-1, the V gene TRBV6-5, with a weak D call TRBD1 (5 bases). The germline CDR1 and CDR2 sequences are MNHEY and SVGAGI. This CDR3 is 14 amino acids long. V was trimmed by 4 bases and J by 5 bases, leaving 12 bases between them. CDR3 DNA sequence: TGTGCCAGCAGTTGGGTAGACAGCGACAATGAGCAGTTCTTC. Translating gives CASSWVDSDNEQFF.

The gene calls are TRBV5-1 and TRBJ2-5; TRBD2 matches at 8 bases. The closer fit of TRBJ2-7 to the DNA end suggests the J call may be wrong. Germline V lookup: CDR1 SGHRS, CDR2 YFSETQ. CDR3 length equals 16 residues. The DNA of the CDR3 is TGCGCCAGCAGGCAGTGGATCAGCGGGAGCTTCTACGAGCAGTACTTC. It specifies CASRQWISGSFYEQYF.

This clonotype has only one observation. The CDR3 DNA reads TGTGCCAGCTGCCAACAGGGGAACACTGAAGCTTTCTTT. Its protein is CASCQQGNTEAFF. This rearrangement joins TRBV27 to TRBJ1-1; tentatively, D is TRBD1 (6 bases). CDR3 length equals 13 residues. The V end lost 8 bases, the J end lost 1 base, and 11 bases lay between the germline ends. Germline V gene data show CDR1 as MNHEY and CDR2 as SMNVEV (reference sequence).

This clonotype was counted between two and nine times. The chain has TRBV27 and TRBJ2-7; D remains ambiguous. CDR3 length: 16 residues. With 2 bases removed from V and 2 bases from J, the gap between germline ends came to 16 bases. Germline assignment: CDR1 MNHEY and CDR2 SMNVEV (reference sequence). CDR3: CASSLRAAPSTYEQYF. CDR3 DNA sequence: TGTGCCAGCAGTTTAAGGGCAGCACCGTCCACCTACGAGCAGTACTTC.

This clonotype showed up many times. The rearrangement links TRBV12-3 or TRBV12-4 to TRBJ2-5; TRBD2 agrees at 10 bases. The J segment lost 5 bases and the V segment lost 2 bases, leaving 8 bases of the junction unmatched. CDR3 size: 16 residues. The CDR3 reads CASSLWASGSLETQYF. The CDR3 region has the DNA TGTGCCAGCAGTTTATGGGCTAGCGGGAGTCTGGAGACCCAGTACTTC.

This clonotype was seen only a few times. CDR3 bases: TGTGCCAGCAGCTACCCGAACAGGGGTTCACCCCTCCACTTT. This encodes CASSYPNRGSPLHF. The chain is built from TRBV7-2 and TRBJ1-6, with TRBD1 matching 7 bases. Germline V gives CDR1 SGHTA, CDR2 FQGNSA. This CDR3 is built from 14 residues. Losses at the gene ends were 4 bases for V and 9 bases for J; bases not matched to a gene: 6.

In its sample, this clonotype was seen a few times. The rearrangement uses TRBV28 and TRBJ2-4; 8 nucleotides align to TRBD2. This CDR3 region has 15 residues. Germline V gene lookup returns CDR1 MDHEN and CDR2 SYDVKM. V gave up 4 bases and J gave up 8 bases; unmatched junction bases: 10. The CDR3 here is CASSSQAGALDIQYF. The DNA for the CDR3 is TGTGCCAGCAGTTCCCAAGCGGGGGCATTGGACATTCAGTACTTC.